The rows below give T cell receptor beta chains drawn from one sample of a study of early T cells in non-severe SARS-CoV-2 infection. Each CDR3 protein gets one entry after TCRdb re-called the 5' RACE reads with MiXCR. The profile covers approximately 19,000 distinct CDR3 sequences, with approximately 5.4% appearing a single time and approximately 7% taken by the ten largest. Sequencing used whole blood. The receptors derive from an adult who was a healthcare worker with PCR-confirmed SARS-CoV-2 infection or an uninfected control (not recorded which). Each CDR3 is given with its conserved first and last residue. A D gene is named only where the DNA matches it firmly. Not every row has a clone size; where given, it reads once, few, many or a size class.

D,length,size,V,J,CDR3,DNA
TRBD2,13,many,TRBV11-3,TRBJ2-1,CASSFRGEYEQFF,TGTGCCAGCAGCTTCCGGGGGGAGTATGAGCAGTTCTTC
-,14,many,TRBV6-2/TRBV6-3,TRBJ2-5,CASSMPRLQETQYF,TGTGCCAGCAGTATGCCCCGGCTCCAAGAGACCCAGTACTTC
TRBD1,16,many,TRBV27,TRBJ1-2,CASRRPLQGAHYGYTF,TGTGCCAGCAGGCGACCCCTACAGGGGGCTCACTATGGCTACACCTTC
-,12,medium-sized,TRBV11-2,TRBJ2-7,CASSLVADEQYF,TGTGCCAGCAGCTTAGTGGCCGACGAGCAGTACTTC
-,15,few,TRBV28,TRBJ2-1,CASSPNWGSYNEQFF,TGTGCCAGCAGTCCTAACTGGGGCAGTTACAATGAGCAGTTCTTC
-,16,many,TRBV9,TRBJ1-3,CASSEIYRDGGNTIYF,TGTGCCAGCAGCGAGATCTATCGCGACGGGGGAAACACCATATATTTT
TRBD1,12,many,TRBV24-1,TRBJ1-5,CATVQGDQPQHF,TGTGCCACCGTCCAGGGGGATCAGCCCCAGCATTTT
TRBD1,16,many,TRBV24-1,TRBJ2-3,CATSDKAGTVEDTQYF,TGTGCCACCAGTGATAAGGCTGGGACAGTTGAGGATACGCAGTATTTT
-,16,many,TRBV5-1,TRBJ2-3,CASSFSPPSEADTQYF,TGCGCCAGCAGCTTCTCGCCCCCCTCGGAGGCGGATACGCAGTATTTT
-,13,many,TRBV19,TRBJ1-1,CASSIRDDTEAFF,TGTGCCAGTAGTATCAGGGATGATACTGAAGCTTTCTTT
-,13,many,TRBV11-2,TRBJ2-1,CASSSLLDYEQFF,TGTGCCAGCAGCTCTCTTCTAGACTATGAGCAGTTCTTC
-,15,-,TRBV14,TRBJ2-5,CASSGLRGREETQYF,TGTGCCAGCAGCGGCCTGAGGGGACGGGAAGAGACCCAGTACTTC
-,11,medium-sized,TRBV20-1,TRBJ1-2,CSAIQGYGYTF,TGCAGTGCTATCCAAGGATATGGCTACACCTTC
TRBD2,14,-,TRBV20-1,TRBJ2-7,CSARIGGESYEQYF,TGCAGTGCCCGAATTGGGGGGGAATCCTACGAGCAGTACTTC
TRBD2,15,medium-sized,TRBV20-1,TRBJ2-3,CSARLAGGPTDTQYF,TGCAGTGCTAGACTAGCGGGAGGGCCTACAGATACGCAGTATTTT
-,15,many,TRBV4-3,TRBJ1-2,CASSPGRVPSYGYTF,TGCGCCAGCAGCCCTGGCAGGGTCCCTTCCTATGGCTACACCTTC
-,12,-,TRBV19,TRBJ1-1,CASTPGSDKAFF,TGTGCCAGTACCCCTGGGTCGGACAAGGCTTTCTTT
-,14,many,TRBV2,TRBJ2-7,CASSPGGTSYEQYF,TGTGCCAGCAGCCCAGGGGGGACATCTTACGAGCAGTACTTC
-,15,many,TRBV27,TRBJ2-3,CASSPTDRFTDTQYF,TGTGCCAGCAGTCCGACGGACAGATTCACAGATACGCAGTATTTT
TRBD2,18,many,TRBV20-1,TRBJ2-1,CSAHLLGRARVMDNEQFF,TGCAGTGCTCATCTGCTGGGGAGGGCGAGGGTGATGGACAATGAGCAGTTCTTC
-,15,many,TRBV30,TRBJ1-4,CAWSVRMGARLRLFF,TGTGCCTGGAGTGTACGGATGGGCGCCCGGCTGAGATTGTTTTTT
-,11,-,TRBV6-5,TRBJ2-2,CASSRTGELFF,TGTGCCAGCAGTCGCACCGGGGAGCTGTTTTTT
-,11,many,TRBV11-2,TRBJ2-2,CATAVTGELFF,TGTGCCACCGCGGTGACCGGGGAGCTGTTTTTT
-,14,many,TRBV11-2,TRBJ2-7,CASSRLQVAYEQYF,TGTGCCAGCAGCCGATTACAGGTGGCCTACGAGCAGTACTTC
-,10,medium-sized,TRBV6-1,TRBJ1-4,CASSEEKLFF,TGTGCCAGCTCCGAGGAAAAACTGTTTTTT
TRBD2,13,many,TRBV24-1,TRBJ2-1,CATRTSGSDEQFF,TGTGCCACAAGGACTAGCGGGAGCGATGAGCAGTTCTTC
-,14,medium-sized,TRBV7-9,TRBJ2-7,CASSLVLGPHEQYF,TGTGCCAGCAGCTTAGTTTTGGGCCCCCACGAGCAGTACTTC
TRBD1,14,-,TRBV5-4,TRBJ1-2,CASSLPGQGHGYTF,TGTGCCAGCAGCTTACCGGGACAGGGGCATGGCTACACCTTC
-,15,many,TRBV15,TRBJ1-2,CATSRDHGANYGYTF,TGTGCCACCAGCAGAGATCACGGCGCTAACTATGGCTACACCTTC
-,15,medium-sized,TRBV7-2,TRBJ2-1,CASSLARLPYNEQFF,TGTGCCAGCAGCTTAGCGCGGCTCCCCTACAATGAGCAGTTCTTC
-,14,medium-sized,TRBV9,TRBJ2-7,CASSWRTGQDEQYF,TGTGCCAGCAGCTGGAGGACTGGCCAGGACGAGCAGTACTTC
TRBD2,15,medium-sized,TRBV20-1,TRBJ2-5,CSAVTSGPYQETQYF,TGCAGTGCGGTTACTAGCGGGCCGTACCAAGAGACCCAGTACTTC
TRBD1,14,-,TRBV19,TRBJ1-4,CATQPRDSGEKLFF,TGTGCCACCCAGCCCCGGGACAGCGGTGAAAAACTGTTTTTT
-,15,many,TRBV11-2,TRBJ2-1,CASSFRQFLYNEQFF,TGTGCCAGCAGCTTTCGTCAGTTCCTCTACAATGAGCAGTTCTTC
-,12,medium-sized,TRBV20-1,TRBJ2-1,CSANILAKTVHF,TGCAGTGCTAACATTCTAGCGAAAACAGTACACTTC
TRBD2,15,many,TRBV29-1,TRBJ2-2,CSATSGISNTGELFF,TGCAGCGCCACTAGCGGGATATCGAACACCGGGGAGCTGTTTTTT
TRBD2,15,few,TRBV24-1,TRBJ2-1,CATSDLTSGSFEQFF,TGTGCCACCAGTGATTTGACCAGCGGGAGTTTTGAGCAGTTCTTC
-,14,many,TRBV6-5,TRBJ1-1,CASRASLGDTEAFF,TGTGCCAGCAGGGCCTCCCTTGGGGACACTGAAGCTTTCTTT
TRBD2,16,many,TRBV4-1,TRBJ2-7,CASSQGLEREVNEQYF,TGCGCCAGCAGCCAAGGGTTGGAGCGGGAGGTGAACGAGCAGTACTTC
-,14,-,TRBV7-2,TRBJ2-7,CASSLGLGGYEQYF,TGTGCCAGCAGCTTAGGCCTTGGGGGCTACGAGCAGTACTTC
-,14,many,TRBV5-1,TRBJ2-3,CASSAGMGPDTQYF,TGCGCCAGCAGCGCGGGGATGGGCCCAGATACGCAGTATTTT
-,16,medium-sized,TRBV20-1,TRBJ1-1,CSARDRRGWMNTEAFF,TGCAGTGCTAGAGATCGCAGGGGTTGGATGAACACTGAAGCTTTCTTT